These 23 T cell receptor beta chains were all obtained from the same sample, sequenced in a study of cytomegalovirus exposure and HLA in healthy donors. Researchers ran the PCR with 60 Vbeta and 13 Jbeta primers. Here immunoSEQ multiplex PCR was the method, and the copy in TCRdb shows in-frame clones only, minus some. The sample records fewer than 80,000 clones, 67% being singletons. Sequencing was performed on PBMCs. The receptors come from a woman aged 45-59 years in good health and CMV-seropositive.

This clone has a single count. V gene TRBV28 combines with J gene TRBJ1-5, with TRBD1 matching 7 bases. With 6 bases clipped from V and 0 bases from J, the junction kept 8 bases outside the gene matches. Germline assignment: CDR1 MDHEN and CDR2 SYDVKM. This CDR3 contains 16 residues. The CDR3 coding sequence is TGTGCCAGCAGCCCTGGGACAGTATATAGCAATCAGCCCCAGCATTTT. Protein product: CASSPGTVYSNQPQHF.

The V and J genes are TRBV6-1 and TRBJ1-1, with D unclear. Germline V gene data show CDR1 as MNHNS and CDR2 as SASEGT. This CDR3 comprises 15 residues. Trimming removed 2 bases at V and 1 base at J, with 11 bases between. In DNA form, the CDR3 reads TGTGCCAGCAGTGAAACCGACTTGGGGAACACTGAAGCTTTCTTT. Protein sequence: CASSETDLGNTEAFF.

The chain joins TRBV2 to TRBJ2-2; 7 nucleotides align to TRBD1. There are 15 residues in the CDR3. V trimming: 4 bases; J trimming: 1 base; junction bases outside the gene matches: 3. The germline V gene has CDR1 SNHLY and CDR2 FYNNEI. As DNA, the CDR3 is TGTGCCAGCAGTGCAAGGACAGGGAACACCGGGGAGCTGTTTTTT. This gives the protein CASSARTGNTGELFF. Drawing the rest from reference TRBV2 and TRBJ2-2, the complete variable domain is EPEVTQTPSHQVTQMGQEVILRCVPISNHLYFYWYRQILGQKVEFLVSFYNNEISEKSEIFDDQFSVERPDGSNFTLKIRSTKLEDSAMYFCASSARTGNTGELFFGEGSRLTVL.

This rearrangement joins TRBV4-2 to TRBJ2-7; 12 positions match TRBD1. From germline, CDR1 is LGHNA and CDR2 YNFKEQ. J gave up 4 bases and V 4 bases, and 5 bases lay outside the gene matches. The CDR3 contains 15 residues. CDR3 bases: TGTGCCAGCAGCCCTCAGGGACAGGGGGCTTACGAGCAGTACTTC. Translation gives CASSPQGQGAYEQYF.

The rearrangement links TRBV27 to TRBJ2-3, with D possibly being TRBD2 (6 bases). In germline, CDR1 is MNHEY, CDR2 SMNVEV (reference sequence). This CDR3 is built from 15 residues. Trimming took off 4 bases at V and 7 bases at J, with 18 bases between the two ends. The CDR3 is CASSSPAGGSYTQYF. In DNA form, the CDR3 reads TGTGCCAGCAGTTCCCCCGCCGGGGGAAGTTATACGCAGTATTTT.

This clone was observed a few times. The rearrangement uses TRBV5-1 and TRBJ1-1; 8 nucleotides match TRBD1. V lost 4 bases to trimming and J lost 5 bases; unmatched junction nucleotides: 10. Per the germline V gene, CDR1 is SGHRS and CDR2 is YFSETQ. The CDR3 is made up of 15 amino acids. The CDR3 coding sequence is TGCGCCAGCAGCAACAATAACAGGGGGAGTACTGAAGCTTTCTTT. Its protein is CASSNNNRGSTEAFF. Combining the CDR3 with reference TRBV5-1 and TRBJ1-1 gives the whole variable domain KAGVTQTPRYLIKTRGQQVTLSCSPISGHRSVSWYQQTPGQGLQFLFEYFSETQRNKGNFPGRFSGRQFSNSRSEMNVSTLELGDSALYLCASSNNNRGSTEAFFGQGTRLTVV.

The chain joins TRBV5-1 to TRBJ2-3, with TRBD1 matching over 7 bases. CDR1 SGHRS and CDR2 YFSETQ come from the germline V gene. The length of the CDR3 is 15 residues. J gave up 3 bases and V 0 bases, and 4 bases lay outside the gene matches. The CDR3 loop is CASSLGVQGTDTQYF. The CDR3 DNA reads as TGCGCCAGCAGCTTGGGGGTACAGGGGACAGATACGCAGTATTTT.

The V gene is TRBV6-5, the J gene TRBJ1-5; D possibly corresponds to TRBD1 (6 bases). V was clipped by 2 bases and J by 6 bases, with 11 bases between them. In germline, CDR1 is MNHEY, CDR2 SVGAGI. This CDR3 contains 14 residues. For the CDR3, the DNA is TGTGCCAGCAGTTACGGGGGGGGCGGTCAGCCCCAGCATTTT. Protein: CASSYGGGGQPQHF.

The J gene is TRBJ1-1, the V gene TRBV6-5, with TRBD1 identical over 8 bases. Germline trimming cut 1 base from V and 7 bases from J; bases unmatched to any gene: 5. Germline loops: CDR1 MNHEY, CDR2 SVGAGI. The CDR3 length is 14 residues. The CDR3 protein is CASSYLGQDLEAFF. In DNA, the CDR3 is TGTGCCAGCAGTTACTTGGGACAGGATCTTGAAGCTTTCTTT.

The chain couples TRBV5-6 to TRBJ2-1, with D perhaps TRBD1 (6 bases). V dropped 0 bases and J dropped 5 bases, with 12 bases sitting between them. The CDR3 has 15 residues. Germline V CDR1 and CDR2: SGHDT, YYEEEE. The chain's CDR3 is CASSLGGPLNNEQFF. The CDR3 DNA sequence: TGTGCCAGCAGCTTGGGGGGGCCCCTTAACAATGAGCAGTTCTTC. Together with reference TRBV5-6 and TRBJ2-1, the CDR3 gives the full variable domain: DAGVTQSPTHLIKTRGQQVTLRCSPKSGHDTVSWYQQALGQGPQFIFQYYEEEERQRGNFPDRFSGHQFPNYSSELNVNALLLGDSALYLCASSLGGPLNNEQFFGPGTRLTVL.

This clone was picked up a small number of times. The rearrangement uses TRBV7-2 and TRBJ1-6; the D is unclear. CDR3 length: 17 amino acids. CDR1 and CDR2 (germline): SGHTA, FQGNSA. Trimming removed 6 bases at V and 0 bases at J, with 15 bases between. CDR3: CASRTGGRNSYNSPLHF. CDR3 DNA sequence: TGTGCCAGCAGAACCGGCGGTAGAAACTCCTATAATTCACCCCTCCACTTT.

Only a few counts were recorded for this clone. The V call is TRBV5-1, the J call TRBJ1-1; weak D call: TRBD1 (6 bases). This CDR3 has 15 amino acids. CDR1 SGHRS and CDR2 YFSETQ come from the germline V gene. The V and J ends lost 0 bases and 4 bases respectively, with 13 bases between them. Here the CDR3 DNA reads TGCGCCAGCAGCTTGGCCGGGGGGCTGGGCACTGAAGCTTTCTTT. Protein: CASSLAGGLGTEAFF.

This clone occurred a few times. The chain couples TRBV7-8 to TRBJ1-1; 9 nucleotides match TRBD1. The J segment lost 11 bases and the V segment lost 4 bases, leaving 14 bases of the junction unmatched. This CDR3 contains 15 residues. Germline V lookup: CDR1 SGHVS, CDR2 FQNEAQ. CDR3 bases: TGTGCCAGCAGCTCAGGTGCCGGACAGGGGAGGTTGGCTTTCTTT. Protein sequence: CASSSGAGQGRLAFF.

This chain connects TRBV9 to TRBJ1-1; D perhaps matches TRBD1 (5 bases). Germline V gene data show CDR1 as SGDLS and CDR2 as YYNGEE. Trimming left V 0 bases short and J 7 bases short, with 16 bases between. The CDR3 is 15 amino acids. CDR3 DNA sequence: TGTGCCAGCAGCGTAGAGGTAGACTGGGGGGGTGAAGCTTTCTTT. Translating gives CASSVEVDWGGEAFF.

In this sample, this clone turned up a few times. The chain joins TRBV5-1 to TRBJ1-4; D remains unclear. V lost 4 bases to trimming and J lost 7 bases, with 11 bases between them. Germline CDR1 SGHRS, CDR2 YFSETQ. The CDR3 is made up of 13 amino acids. CDR3 nucleotides: TGCGCCAGCAGCGTGGAGACGGGTGAAAAACTGTTTTTT. Translating gives CASSVETGEKLFF.

The rearrangement uses TRBV7-6 and TRBJ1-1, with D unresolved. The germline CDR1 and CDR2 sequences are SGHVS and FNYEAQ. CDR3 length: 13 residues. V lost 10 bases and J 1 base, leaving 13 bases between the germline ends. The DNA for the CDR3 is TGTGCCACACAGACACCCCCGAACACTGAAGCTTTCTTT. Protein sequence: CATQTPPNTEAFF.

V is TRBV25-1 and J is TRBJ2-2; D remains ambiguous. The CDR3 is 12 amino acids. Per germline, CDR1 MGHDK and CDR2 SYGVNS. The V gene lost 4 bases and the J gene lost 3 bases, with 3 bases spanning the gap. The CDR3 region is CASSADTGELFF. CDR3 DNA: TGTGCCAGCAGTGCGGACACCGGGGAGCTGTTTTTT. The full variable domain, with the rest looked up from reference TRBV25-1 and TRBJ2-2, is EADIYQTPRYLVIGTGKKITLECSQTMGHDKMYWYQQDPGMELHLIHYSYGVNSTEKGDLSSESTVSRIRTEHFPLTLESARPSHTSQYLCASSADTGELFFGEGSRLTVL.

This clone has a handful of counts. The gene calls are TRBV18 and TRBJ1-1; a possible D gene is TRBD1 (5 bases). Trimming removed 6 bases from V and 8 bases from J, with 19 bases in between. CDR1 KGHSH and CDR2 LQKENI come from the germline V gene. The CDR3 contains 14 residues. CDR3 nucleotides: TGTGCCAGCTCTCCAGCGGGGCCGGCTTTAGAAGCTTTCTTT. Translating it yields CASSPAGPALEAFF.

This clone has more than one count but fewer than ten. DNA of the CDR3: TGTGCCAGCGCAGTCGACCCGTCTAGCTCCTACGAGCAGTACTTC. Translation gives CASAVDPSSSYEQYF. The chain is built from TRBV5-6 and TRBJ2-5; unclear D gene. The DNA end is more similar to TRBJ2-7, so the J call may be wrong. This CDR3 region has 15 residues. Germline V gene lookup returns CDR1 SGHDT and CDR2 YYEEEE.

The chain couples TRBV7-9 to TRBJ2-5; D unclear. Germline V CDR1 and CDR2: SEHNR, FQNEAQ (reference sequence). This CDR3 has 14 residues. V was clipped by 2 bases and J by 2 bases, with 9 bases between them. CDR3 DNA sequence: TGTGCCAGCAGCTTAATGTCCAGGCAAGAGACCCAGTACTTC. Its translation is CASSLMSRQETQYF.

This clone was seen only a few times. The CDR3 here is CASRSTRQAINEKLFF. The CDR3 DNA sequence: TGTGCCAGCAGATCCACTCGACAGGCAATTAATGAAAAACTGTTTTTT. The V and J genes are TRBV6-6 and TRBJ1-4; D may be TRBD1 (6 bases). Germline V lookup: CDR1 MNHNY, CDR2 SVGAGI (reference sequence). V was pared by 6 bases and J by 4 bases, with 18 bases between. There are 16 residues in the CDR3.

CDR3 protein: CASSPGGYEQYF. Here the CDR3 DNA reads TGTGCCAGCAGCCCAGGGGGATACGAGCAGTACTTC. The rearrangement joins TRBV9 to TRBJ2-7; 7 bases match TRBD1. Germline trimming cut 4 bases from V and 4 bases from J; bases unmatched to any gene: 2. CDR1 is SGDLS and CDR2 is YYNGEE in the germline V gene. The CDR3 contains 12 residues.

The chain combines TRBV5-8 with TRBJ1-2, with D hard to call. The CDR3 has 11 amino acids. In germline, CDR1 is SGHTS, CDR2 YDEGEE. The V end was cut by 6 bases, the J end by 3 bases, with 6 bases between. CDR3 nucleotide sequence: TGTGCCAGCATACGGGACTATGGCTACACCTTC. Protein: CASIRDYGYTF.